A single T cell receptor (beta chain) is shown here with its context. Its cognate antigen is unknown. The sample originates from a study of cytomegalovirus exposure and HLA in healthy donors. Overall study: Early release data held tens of millions of unique TCRs from HLA-typed donors. The Caucasian-associated ancestry cluster held 65% to 85% of under 450 genotyped donors. Findings and limits, study-wide: Immune exposure information comprised only CMV serostatus. Reports showed the classifier diagnosing cytomegalovirus status with high specificity and sensitivity.

CDR3 size: 12 residues. V was cut by 5 bases and J by 0 bases, with 7 bases left in between. Germline-derived CDR1 and CDR2 are SQVTM and ANQGSEA. The PCR was carried out with 60 Vbeta primers and 13 Jbeta primers. Method: immunoSEQ multiplex PCR; TCRdb's copy keeps in-frame clones and lacks some. The sample has around 150,000 clones, 50% to 75% seen once. The chain is built from TRBV29-1 and TRBJ1-1; tentative D call: TRBD1 (5 bases). The clonotype was recovered from a woman in her sixties or seventies in good health and CMV-seropositive. Sequenced material: PBMCs. Here the CDR3 DNA reads TGCAGCGTTCCGACAGTGAACACTGAAGCTTTCTTT. It is translated as CSVPTVNTEAFF.